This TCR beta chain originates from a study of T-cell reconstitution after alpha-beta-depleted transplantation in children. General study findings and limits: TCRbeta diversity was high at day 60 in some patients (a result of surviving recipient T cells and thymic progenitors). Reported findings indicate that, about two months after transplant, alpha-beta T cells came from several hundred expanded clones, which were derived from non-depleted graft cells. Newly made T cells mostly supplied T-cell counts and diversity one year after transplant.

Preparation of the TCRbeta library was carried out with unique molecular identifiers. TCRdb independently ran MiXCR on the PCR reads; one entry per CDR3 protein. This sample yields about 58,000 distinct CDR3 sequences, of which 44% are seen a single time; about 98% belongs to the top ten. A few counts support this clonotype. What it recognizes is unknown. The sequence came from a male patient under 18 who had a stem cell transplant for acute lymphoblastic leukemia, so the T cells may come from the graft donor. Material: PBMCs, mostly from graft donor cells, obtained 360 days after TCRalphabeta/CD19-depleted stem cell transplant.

This CDR3 is CSARLAGAGGETQYF. As DNA, the CDR3 is TGCAGTGCTCGTCTAGCGGGAGCTGGGGGGGAGACCCAGTACTTC. V and J are TRBV20-1 and TRBJ2-5; 10 nucleotides line up with TRBD2. With V trimmed by 5 bases and J by 5 bases, 11 bases remained unmatched. The CDR3 has 15 residues. From germline, CDR1 is DFQATT and CDR2 SNEGSKA (reference sequence).